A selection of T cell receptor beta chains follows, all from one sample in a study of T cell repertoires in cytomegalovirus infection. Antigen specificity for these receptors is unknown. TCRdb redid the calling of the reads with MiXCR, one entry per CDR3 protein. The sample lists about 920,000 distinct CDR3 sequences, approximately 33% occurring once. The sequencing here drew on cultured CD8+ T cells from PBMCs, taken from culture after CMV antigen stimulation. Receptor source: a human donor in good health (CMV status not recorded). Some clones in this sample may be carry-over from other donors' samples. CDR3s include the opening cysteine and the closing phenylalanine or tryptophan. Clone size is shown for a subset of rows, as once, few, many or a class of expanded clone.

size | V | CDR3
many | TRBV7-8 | CASSLGWVLAGMNEQFF
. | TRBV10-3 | CAITKLDRGRGTDTQYF
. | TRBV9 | CASSAPPGQRGYTF
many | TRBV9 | CASSVGTGEGQPQHF
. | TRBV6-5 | CASSYSGLSTDTQYF
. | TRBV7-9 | CASRPPGQGTDTQYF
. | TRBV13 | CASSLAGLEVFDEQFF
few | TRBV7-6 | CASSAYGGSGNTIYF
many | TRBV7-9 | CASSLNNSPLHF
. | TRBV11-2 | CASSLGRRQRVDYNSPLHF
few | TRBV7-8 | CASSPGLAGLSYEQYF
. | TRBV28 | CASSLYQGQNIYGYTF
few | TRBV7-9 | CASSIRGADTEAFF
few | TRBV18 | CASSPRTSGGDVQETQYF
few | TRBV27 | CASSFSNRVDEAFF
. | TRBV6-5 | CATSLGEAAYEQYF
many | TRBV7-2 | CASSAQRGGNEQFF
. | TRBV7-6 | CASSLGRVQGSTEAFF
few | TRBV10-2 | CASSERGSPANTEAFF
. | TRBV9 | CASSARQPDTQYF
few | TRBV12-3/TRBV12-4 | CASTPWEAFF
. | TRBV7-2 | CASSLPGSGEQFF
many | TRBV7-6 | CASSFRTGAYNEQFF
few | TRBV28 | CASSFPETEAFF
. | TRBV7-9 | CASSLAGGEQETQYF
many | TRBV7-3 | CASSRNGWNNEQFF
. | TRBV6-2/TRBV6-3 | CASSHGINTEAFF
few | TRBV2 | CASSQDKNTEAFF
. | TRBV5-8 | CASSFGLAGGITDTQYF
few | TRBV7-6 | CASSLEDPPDTQYF
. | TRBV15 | CATSPRGERGLAKNIQYF
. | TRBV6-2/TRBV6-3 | CASSSLTGTPHHEQYF
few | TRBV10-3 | CAIRVFSGAPNTGELFF
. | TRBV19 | CASSPFTGGGTEAFF
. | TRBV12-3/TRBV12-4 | CASTKDGGLRAEAFF
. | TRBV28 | CASSSFDRVRQPMNTEAFF
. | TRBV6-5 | CSSRQRGVYNEQFF
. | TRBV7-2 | CASSPSNSGGAFNEQFF
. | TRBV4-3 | CASSQEGDNTGELFF
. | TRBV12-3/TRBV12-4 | CASSPETNPYNEQFF
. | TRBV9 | CASSVGTDTSTDTQYF
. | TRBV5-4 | CASSLEKGNTIYF
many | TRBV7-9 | CASSPPREAEAFF
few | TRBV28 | CASSLESAGEETQYF
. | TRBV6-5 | CASSYYGGADYEQYF
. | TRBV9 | CASSVEGGSYNEQFF
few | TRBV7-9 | CASSFHIRQGAPNTEAFF
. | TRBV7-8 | CASSFRWDAYNEQFF
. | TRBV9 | CASSPLGEAIPNTGELFF
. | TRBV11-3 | CASSPDQHPNNEQFF
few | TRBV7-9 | CASSLEYTGQGGYGYTF
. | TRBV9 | CASSSPGGATYNEQFF
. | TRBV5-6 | CASSFPSASGYNEQFF
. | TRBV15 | CATSRDRRQPQHF
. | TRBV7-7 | CASSSSLASSDTQYF